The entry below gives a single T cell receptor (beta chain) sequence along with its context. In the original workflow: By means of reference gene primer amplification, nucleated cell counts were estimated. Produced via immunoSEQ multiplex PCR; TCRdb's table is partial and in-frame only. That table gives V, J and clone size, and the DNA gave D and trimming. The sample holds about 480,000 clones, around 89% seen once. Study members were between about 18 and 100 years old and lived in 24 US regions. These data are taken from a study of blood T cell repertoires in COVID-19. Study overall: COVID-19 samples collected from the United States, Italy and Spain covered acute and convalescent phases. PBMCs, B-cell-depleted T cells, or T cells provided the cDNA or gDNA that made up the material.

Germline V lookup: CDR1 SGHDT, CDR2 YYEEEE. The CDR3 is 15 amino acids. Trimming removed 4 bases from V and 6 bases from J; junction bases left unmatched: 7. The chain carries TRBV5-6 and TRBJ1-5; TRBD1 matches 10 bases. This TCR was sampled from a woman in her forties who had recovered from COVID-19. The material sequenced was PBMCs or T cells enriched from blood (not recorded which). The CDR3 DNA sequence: TGTGCCAGCAGCACCGGGACAGGGGTTCGTCAGCCCCAGCATTTT. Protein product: CASSTGTGVRQPQHF.